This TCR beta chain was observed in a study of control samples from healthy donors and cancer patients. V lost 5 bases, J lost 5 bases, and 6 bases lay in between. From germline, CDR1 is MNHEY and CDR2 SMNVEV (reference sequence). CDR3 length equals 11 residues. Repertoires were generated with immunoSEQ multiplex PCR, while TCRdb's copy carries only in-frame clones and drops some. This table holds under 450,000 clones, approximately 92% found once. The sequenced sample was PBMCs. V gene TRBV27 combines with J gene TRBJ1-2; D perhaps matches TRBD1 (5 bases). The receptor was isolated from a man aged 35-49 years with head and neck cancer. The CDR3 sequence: CASSPGYGYTF. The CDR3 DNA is TGTGCCAGCAGTCCAGGGTATGGCTACACCTTC.